One sample yielded the 15 T cell receptor beta chains listed below, sequenced in a study of CD8+CD57+ T cells in acquired aplastic anemia. CDR3 and TCR beta VDJ profiling relied on a genomic DNA template. TCRdb recomputed calls from the reads with MiXCR, one row per CDR3 protein. The data show 150,000 to 200,000 distinct CDR3 sequences, around three fifths seen once. Source material: sorted CD4+, CD8+, or CD8+CD57+ T cells (not recorded which) from PBMCs. The receptors stem from a human donor with severe aplastic anemia or a healthy control (not recorded which).

The J gene is TRBJ2-3, the V gene TRBV29-1, with TRBD1 matching 7 bases. V lost 4 bases to trimming and J lost 2 bases; unmatched junction nucleotides: 24. This CDR3 region has 20 residues. Germline CDR1 SQVTM, CDR2 ANQGSEA. CDR3 sequence reads: CSVAYLGTERLGLPTDTQYF. CDR3 nucleotide sequence: TGCAGCGTTGCTTATCTCGGGACAGAGAGGTTGGGTCTTCCCACAGATACGCAGTATTTT.

The chain combines TRBV19 with TRBJ1-4; TRBD1 matches at 12 bases. Germline CDR1 reads LNHDA; CDR2 reads SQIVND (reference sequence). V lost 8 bases, J lost 7 bases, and 8 bases stayed unmatched. The CDR3 runs to 15 residues. DNA for the CDR3: TGTGCCAGTCCCGGGACAGGGGGCGAACGTGAAAAACTGTTTTTT. Its protein is CASPGTGGEREKLFF.

J is TRBJ1-6 and V is TRBV10-2, with 8 bases identical to TRBD1. With 0 bases clipped from V and 9 bases from J, the junction kept 4 bases outside the gene matches. The CDR3 contains 15 residues. CDR1 and CDR2 (germline): WSHSY, SAAADI. The CDR3 DNA is TGCGCCAGCAGTGAGTCGGACAGGGTTGCTTCACCCCTCCACTTT. This gives the protein CASSESDRVASPLHF.

This clonotype appeared many times. The rearrangement joins TRBV7-9 to TRBJ2-1; D perhaps matches TRBD1 (6 bases). The V gene lost 3 bases and the J gene lost 7 bases, with 10 bases spanning the gap. The CDR3 has 13 residues. CDR1 SEHNR and CDR2 FQNEAQ come from the germline V gene (reference sequence). For the CDR3, the DNA is TGTGCCAGCAGCTTCGGACAGTTAAATGAGCAGTTCTTC. Amino acid sequence: CASSFGQLNEQFF.

This clonotype showed up just once. The chain is built from TRBV25-1 and TRBJ2-2; a weak D match, TRBD2 (6 bases). Germline V gene sequence: CDR1 MGHDK, CDR2 SYGVNS. The length of the CDR3 is 16 residues. V lost 3 bases and J lost 3, with 14 bases in between. The CDR3 region has the DNA TGTGCCAGCAGTGAGCCGGGAGCCTTTGACACCGGGGAGCTGTTTTTT. This encodes CASSEPGAFDTGELFF.

This clonotype was seen only a few times. The chain recombines TRBV25-1 with TRBJ1-1; maybe TRBD1 (5 bases). The CDR3 length is 15 residues. V gave up 5 bases and J gave up 3 bases, with 16 bases separating them. The germline V gene has CDR1 MGHDK and CDR2 SYGVNS. CDR3 sequence (DNA): TGTGCCAGCAGTAACCCCGGGGGGGGAGACACTGAAGCTTTCTTT. Translating gives CASSNPGGGDTEAFF.

The chain is built from TRBV2 and TRBJ1-3, with D possibly being TRBD1 (5 bases). CDR1 is SNHLY, CDR2 FYNNEI, per germline. CDR3 length: 12 amino acids. V was clipped by 3 bases and J by 11 bases, with 11 bases between them. The CDR3 region is CASSDQGAAIYF. The CDR3 nucleotides read TGTGCCAGCAGTGACCAAGGGGCCGCCATATATTTT.

This CDR3 reads CAISEVYRSSYNSPLHF. The CDR3 DNA reads TGTGCCATCAGTGAGGTTTACAGAAGCTCCTATAATTCACCCCTCCACTTT. This chain uses TRBV10-3 with TRBJ1-6; D unclear. V was clipped by 2 bases and J by 0 bases, with 11 bases between them. Germline CDR1 ENHRY, CDR2 SYGVKD. The CDR3 has 17 residues.

This chain connects TRBV7-9 to TRBJ1-5, with 8 bases aligning to TRBD1. Germline CDR1 and CDR2: SEHNR and FQNEAQ (reference sequence). With V trimmed by 0 bases and J by 12 bases, 4 bases remained unmatched. The CDR3 has 13 amino acids. CDR3: CASSLAPGQDQHF. CDR3 in DNA: TGTGCCAGCAGCTTAGCCCCGGGACAGGACCAGCATTTT.

This clonotype was counted a single time. The genes are TRBV7-9 and TRBJ2-3; 8 bases map to TRBD1. Germline CDR1 reads SEHNR; CDR2 reads FQNEAQ (reference sequence). The CDR3 has 16 residues. Trimming at V came to 1 base and at J to 6 bases, leaving 9 bases not matched to a gene. The CDR3 nucleotides are TGTGCCAGCAGCTTAGGGCGTACAGGGGGACAGGATACGCAGTATTTT. This codes for CASSLGRTGGQDTQYF.

A remark on this clonotype: Lacking the conserved final phenylalanine or tryptophan, this CDR3 likely reflects a read error. V usage is TRBV9 and J usage is TRBJ1-2, with D unresolved. CDR3 size: 12 residues. Trimming took off 0 bases at V and 4 bases at J, with 4 bases between the two ends. Germline assignment: CDR1 SGDLS and CDR2 YYNGEE. The CDR3 DNA follows: TGTGCCAGCAGCGTAGCGGGCTATGGCTACACCCTC. This encodes CASSVAGYGYTL.

The chain has TRBV20-1 and TRBJ2-7; the D gene could be TRBD1 or TRBD2 (6 bases each). The germline CDR1 and CDR2 sequences are DFQATT and SNEGSKA (reference sequence). The length of the CDR3 is 13 residues. Trimming pared 6 bases from V and 3 bases from J, leaving 15 bases between. CDR3 nucleotides: TGCAGTGCCGGGAGCGACAGGAACTACGAGCAGTACTTC. Encoded protein: CSAGSDRNYEQYF.

The rearrangement uses TRBV14 and TRBJ1-6; no firm D call. This CDR3 is built from 15 residues. The V end lost 3 bases, the J end lost 7 bases, and 13 bases lay between the germline ends. Germline CDR1 reads SGHDN; CDR2 reads FVKESK. The CDR3 region has the DNA TGTGCCAGCAGCCACGACGACTACCCGAATTCACCCCTCCACTTT. It yields the protein CASSHDDYPNSPLHF.

This rearrangement joins TRBV2 to TRBJ2-5; D is unclear. V was trimmed by 7 bases and J by 3 bases, leaving 12 bases between them. Germline CDR1 and CDR2: SNHLY and FYNNEI. This CDR3 has 13 residues. Written as DNA, the CDR3 is TGTGCCAGCAAGAGCCAGCCAGAAGAGACCCAGTACTTC. Encoded protein: CASKSQPEETQYF.

This clonotype came up a few times. This sequence joins TRBV3-2 and TRBJ2-7; TRBD2, as called in the table, went unchecked against the DNA. TRBV3-2 is annotated as a pseudogene. This CDR3 contains 14 residues. The CDR3 nucleotides read TGTGCCAGCGTTGGGACTAGCGCAATCTACGAGCAGTACTTC. It yields the protein CASVGTSAIYEQYF.